This section outlines one T cell receptor beta chain sequence together with its context. No antigen is known for it. The CDR3 has 13 amino acids. The V gene's germline CDR1 is SGHTA and CDR2 FQGNSA. V lost 3 bases to trimming and J lost 1 base, with 6 bases between them. It was with 60 Vbeta and 13 Jbeta primers that the PCR ran. Produced via immunoSEQ multiplex PCR; TCRdb's table is partial and in-frame only. The top ten clones hold 3.8% of a sample with over 85,000 clones, 79% of them seen once. The entry originates in a study of cytomegalovirus exposure and HLA in healthy donors. Study-level points and caveats: Accurate prediction of HLA-A and HLA-B alleles (for most subjects) was reportedly achieved from TCR beta sequences.

This chain links TRBV7-2 with TRBJ1-1, with no clear D. The receptor comes from a woman in her forties in good health and CMV-seronegative. Sequencing was performed on PBMCs. CDR3 sequence (DNA): TGTGCCAGCAGCTTCTCGGGGAACACTGAAGCTTTCTTT. It codes for CASSFSGNTEAFF.